A selection of T cell receptor beta chains follows, all from one sample in a study of blood T cells in healthy people across ages. TCRdb reprocessed the 5' RACE reads via MiXCR and lists one record per CDR3 protein. The sample records some 880,000 distinct CDR3 sequences, 36% being singletons. What was sequenced was blood. The source is a young man in good health. Each CDR3 is given with its conserved first and last residue. The D gene is left open where the match is weak. Rows give clone size only sometimes, using once, few, many, or a class for an expanded clone.

j_gene: TRBJ2-7; abundance: NA; v_gene: TRBV9; d_gene: NA; CDR3nt: TGTGCCAGCAGCGTAGCCCAGGGATTCAACAATGAGCAGTACTTC; CDR3aa: CASSVAQGFNNEQYF
j_gene: TRBJ1-1; abundance: few; v_gene: TRBV4-1; d_gene: NA; CDR3nt: TGCGCCAGCAGACCCCCTGGGGGTCTTCCTGAAGCTTTCTTT; CDR3aa: CASRPPGGLPEAFF
j_gene: TRBJ2-1; abundance: few; v_gene: TRBV7-3; d_gene: TRBD2; CDR3nt: TGTGCCAGCAGCTTAAACGTCGGGGGGGCTTACGAGCAGTTCTTC; CDR3aa: CASSLNVGGAYEQFF
j_gene: TRBJ2-5; abundance: NA; v_gene: TRBV29-1; d_gene: NA; CDR3nt: TGCAGCGTTGAAGATTGGCCGAAGGGGCTAAGCCAAGAGACCCAGTACTTC; CDR3aa: CSVEDWPKGLSQETQYF
j_gene: TRBJ1-4; abundance: NA; v_gene: TRBV3-1; d_gene: NA; CDR3nt: TGTGCCAGCAGCCAGAGAGTCTCTGAAAAACTGTTTTTT; CDR3aa: CASSQRVSEKLFF
j_gene: TRBJ2-5; abundance: NA; v_gene: TRBV20-1; d_gene: NA; CDR3nt: TGCAGTGCTAGAGAACCCGGGGCCTACGTGGAGACCCAGTACTTC; CDR3aa: CSAREPGAYVETQYF
j_gene: TRBJ1-6; abundance: NA; v_gene: TRBV20-1; d_gene: NA; CDR3nt: TGCAGTGCTAGGCTGCAGGGCCTTAATTCACCCCTCCACTTT; CDR3aa: CSARLQGLNSPLHF
j_gene: TRBJ2-5; abundance: NA; v_gene: TRBV20-1; d_gene: NA; CDR3nt: TGCAGTGCCCCAGAGGTGAGGGACCAAGAGACCCAGTACTTC; CDR3aa: CSAPEVRDQETQYF
j_gene: TRBJ2-3; abundance: few; v_gene: TRBV12-3/TRBV12-4; d_gene: TRBD2; CDR3nt: TGTGCCAGCAGTTTACGGGACTATCACACAGATACGCAGTATTTT; CDR3aa: CASSLRDYHTDTQYF
j_gene: TRBJ2-5; abundance: many; v_gene: TRBV7-2; d_gene: NA; CDR3nt: TGTGCCAGCAGCTTAGGTATGAACAATGAGCAGTACTTC; CDR3aa: CASSLGMNNEQYF
j_gene: TRBJ2-1; abundance: NA; v_gene: TRBV20-1; d_gene: TRBD2; CDR3nt: TGCAGTGCACGGAAAGATGCCGATCTAGCGGGGGGGCGTGCCTACAATGAGCAGTTCTTC; CDR3aa: CSARKDADLAGGRAYNEQFF
j_gene: TRBJ1-1; abundance: NA; v_gene: TRBV20-1; d_gene: NA; CDR3nt: TGCAGTGCGAGAGAAGGGACGGTGAACACTGAAGCTTTCTTT; CDR3aa: CSAREGTVNTEAFF
j_gene: TRBJ1-1; abundance: few; v_gene: TRBV10-3; d_gene: TRBD1; CDR3nt: TGTGCCATCAGTGACCCGGACAGGGGGCAGGGTGAAGCTTTCTTT; CDR3aa: CAISDPDRGQGEAFF
j_gene: TRBJ1-3; abundance: NA; v_gene: TRBV3-1; d_gene: NA; CDR3nt: TGTGCCAGCAGCCAAGGCCGACAGCCTGGAAACACCATATATTTT; CDR3aa: CASSQGRQPGNTIYF
j_gene: TRBJ1-4; abundance: NA; v_gene: TRBV20-1; d_gene: NA; CDR3nt: TGCAGTGTTCCGGGACTAATTCGGGAAAAACTGTTTTTT; CDR3aa: CSVPGLIREKLFF
j_gene: TRBJ2-7; abundance: NA; v_gene: TRBV4-3; d_gene: TRBD1; CDR3nt: TGCGCCAGCAGCCAAGATCTGACAGGGTTGGGCCCCTACGAGCAGTACTTC; CDR3aa: CASSQDLTGLGPYEQYF
j_gene: TRBJ2-5; abundance: few; v_gene: TRBV20-1; d_gene: NA; CDR3nt: TGCAGTGCTAGAGACCCCGCCAATTCAGGAATTCGAGAGACCCAGTACTTC; CDR3aa: CSARDPANSGIRETQYF
j_gene: TRBJ1-6; abundance: NA; v_gene: TRBV19; d_gene: TRBD1; CDR3nt: TGTGCCAGTAGTATAGGCCCGGGACAGTACCTTTCTTCACCCCTCCACTTT; CDR3aa: CASSIGPGQYLSSPLHF
j_gene: TRBJ1-6; abundance: NA; v_gene: TRBV6-5; d_gene: NA; CDR3nt: TGTGCCAGCAGCCCCGTGGGAGTTCATAATTCACCCCTCCACTTT; CDR3aa: CASSPVGVHNSPLHF